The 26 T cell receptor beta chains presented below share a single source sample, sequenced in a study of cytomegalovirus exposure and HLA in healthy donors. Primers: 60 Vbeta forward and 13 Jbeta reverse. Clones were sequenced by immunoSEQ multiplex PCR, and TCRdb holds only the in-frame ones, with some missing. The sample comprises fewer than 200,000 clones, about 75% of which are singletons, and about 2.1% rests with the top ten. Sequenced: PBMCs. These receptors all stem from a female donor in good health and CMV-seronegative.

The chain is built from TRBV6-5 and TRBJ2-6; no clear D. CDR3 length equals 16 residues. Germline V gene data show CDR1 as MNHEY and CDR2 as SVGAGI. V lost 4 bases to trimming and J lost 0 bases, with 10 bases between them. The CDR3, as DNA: TGTGCCAGCAGTTCTCGGTCTCTCTCTGGGGCCAACGTCCTGACTTTC. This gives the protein CASSSRSLSGANVLTF.

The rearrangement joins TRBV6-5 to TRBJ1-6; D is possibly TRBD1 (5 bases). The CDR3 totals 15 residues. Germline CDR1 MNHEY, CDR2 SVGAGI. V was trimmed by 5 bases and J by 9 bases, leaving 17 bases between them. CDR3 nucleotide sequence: TGTGCCAGCAGTCGCCGCAGGGCCGTTACTTCACCCCTCCACTTT. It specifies CASSRRRAVTSPLHF.

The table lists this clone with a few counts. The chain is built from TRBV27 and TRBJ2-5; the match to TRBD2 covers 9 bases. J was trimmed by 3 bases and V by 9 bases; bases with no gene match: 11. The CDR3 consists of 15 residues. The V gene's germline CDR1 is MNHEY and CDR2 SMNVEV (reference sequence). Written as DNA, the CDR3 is TGTGCCAGTACCACCCTTAGCGGGGGAAAAGAGACCCAGTACTTC. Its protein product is CASTTLSGGKETQYF.

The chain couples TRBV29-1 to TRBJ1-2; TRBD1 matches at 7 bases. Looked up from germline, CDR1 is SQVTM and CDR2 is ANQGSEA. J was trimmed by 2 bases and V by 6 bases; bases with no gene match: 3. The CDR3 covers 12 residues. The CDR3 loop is CSVPTGNYGYTF. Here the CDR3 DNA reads TGCAGCGTCCCGACAGGGAACTATGGCTACACCTTC.

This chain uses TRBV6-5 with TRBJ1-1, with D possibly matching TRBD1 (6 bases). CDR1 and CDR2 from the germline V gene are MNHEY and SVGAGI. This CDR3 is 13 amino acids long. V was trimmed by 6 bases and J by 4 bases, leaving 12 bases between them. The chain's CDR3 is CASSPTGPTEAFF. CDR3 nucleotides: TGTGCCAGCAGCCCCACAGGGCCCACTGAAGCTTTCTTT.

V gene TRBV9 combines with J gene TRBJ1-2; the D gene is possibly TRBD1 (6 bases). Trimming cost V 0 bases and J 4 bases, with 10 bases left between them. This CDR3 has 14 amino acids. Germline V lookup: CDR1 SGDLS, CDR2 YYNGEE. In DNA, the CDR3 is TGTGCCAGCAGCGTAGCATGGACAGCCTATGGCTACACCTTC. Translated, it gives CASSVAWTAYGYTF.

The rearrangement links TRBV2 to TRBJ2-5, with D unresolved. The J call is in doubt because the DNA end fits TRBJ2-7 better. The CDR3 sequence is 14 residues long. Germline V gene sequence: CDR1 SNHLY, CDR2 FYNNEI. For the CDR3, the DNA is TGTGCCAGCAGTTCTCCAAAGAGCTCCTACGAGCAGTACTTC. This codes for CASSSPKSSYEQYF.

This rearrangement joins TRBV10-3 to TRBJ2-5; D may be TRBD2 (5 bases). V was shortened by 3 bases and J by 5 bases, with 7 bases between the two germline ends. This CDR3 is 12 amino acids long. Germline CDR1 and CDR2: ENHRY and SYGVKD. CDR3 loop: CAISEGSETQYF. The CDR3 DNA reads TGTGCCATCAGTGAAGGGAGTGAGACCCAGTACTTC.

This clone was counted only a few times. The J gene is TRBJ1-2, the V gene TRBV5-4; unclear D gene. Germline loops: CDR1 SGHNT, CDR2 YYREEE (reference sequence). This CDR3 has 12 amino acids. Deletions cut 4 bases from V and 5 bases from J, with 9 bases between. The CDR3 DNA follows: TGTGCCAGCAGCGGCAGGCAATATGGCTACACCTTC. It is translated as CASSGRQYGYTF. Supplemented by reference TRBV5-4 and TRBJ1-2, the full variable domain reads ETGVTQSPTHLIKTRGQQVTLRCSSQSGHNTVSWYQQALGQGPQFIFQYYREEENGRGNFPPRFSGLQFPNYSSELNVNALELDDSALYLCASSGRQYGYTFGSGTRLTVV.

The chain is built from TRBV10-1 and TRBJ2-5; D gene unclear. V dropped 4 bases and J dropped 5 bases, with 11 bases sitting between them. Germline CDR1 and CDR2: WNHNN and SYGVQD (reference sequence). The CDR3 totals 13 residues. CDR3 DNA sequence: TGCGCCAGCAGTGCCCGGTCCAGGGAGACCCAGTACTTC. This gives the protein CASSARSRETQYF.

The CDR3 coding sequence is TGTGCCAGCAGTTACAGGTTAATCCCCTCCAGGGGGCTTAGCAATCAGCCCCAGCATTTT. It yields the protein CASSYRLIPSRGLSNQPQHF. This sequence joins TRBV6-7 and TRBJ1-5; 8 bases fit TRBD1. TRBV6-7 is labeled an ORF, and its function is uncertain. The CDR3 consists of 20 residues. The J segment lost 0 bases and the V segment lost 2 bases, leaving 15 bases of the junction unmatched.

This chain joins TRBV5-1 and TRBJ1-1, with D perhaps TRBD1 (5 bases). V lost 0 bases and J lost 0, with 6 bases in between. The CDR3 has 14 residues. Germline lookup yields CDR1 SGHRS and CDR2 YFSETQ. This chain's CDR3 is CASSLGGMNTEAFF. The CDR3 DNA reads TGCGCCAGCAGCTTGGGGGGCATGAACACTGAAGCTTTCTTT.

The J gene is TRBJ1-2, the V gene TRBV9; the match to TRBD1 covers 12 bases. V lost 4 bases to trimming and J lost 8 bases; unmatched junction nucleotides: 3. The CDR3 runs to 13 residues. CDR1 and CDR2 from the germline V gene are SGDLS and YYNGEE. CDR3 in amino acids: CASSLGTGGGYTF. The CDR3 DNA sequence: TGTGCCAGCAGCCTCGGGACAGGGGGCGGCTACACCTTC.

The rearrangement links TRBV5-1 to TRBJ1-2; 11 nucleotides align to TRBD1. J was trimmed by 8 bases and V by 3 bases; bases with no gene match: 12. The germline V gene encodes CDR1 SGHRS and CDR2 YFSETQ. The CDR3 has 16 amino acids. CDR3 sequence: CASSSMAGQGARGYTF. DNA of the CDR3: TGCGCCAGCAGCTCCATGGCCGGACAGGGGGCGAGAGGCTACACCTTC.

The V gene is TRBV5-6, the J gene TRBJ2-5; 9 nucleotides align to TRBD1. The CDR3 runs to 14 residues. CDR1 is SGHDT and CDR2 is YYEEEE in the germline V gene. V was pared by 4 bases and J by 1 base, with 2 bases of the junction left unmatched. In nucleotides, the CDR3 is TGTGCCAGCAGCACAGGGGGCCGCCAAGAGACCCAGTACTTC. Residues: CASSTGGRQETQYF. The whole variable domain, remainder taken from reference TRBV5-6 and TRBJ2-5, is DAGVTQSPTHLIKTRGQQVTLRCSPKSGHDTVSWYQQALGQGPQFIFQYYEEEERQRGNFPDRFSGHQFPNYSSELNVNALLLGDSALYLCASSTGGRQETQYFGPGTRLLVL.

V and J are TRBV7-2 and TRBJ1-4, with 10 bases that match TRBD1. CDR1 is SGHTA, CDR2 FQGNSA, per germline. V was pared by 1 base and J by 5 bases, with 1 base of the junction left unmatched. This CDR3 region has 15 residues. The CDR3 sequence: CASSLGDRGNEKLFF. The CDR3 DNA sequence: TGTGCCAGCAGCTTAGGGGACAGGGGCAATGAAAAACTGTTTTTT. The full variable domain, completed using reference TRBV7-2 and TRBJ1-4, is GAGVSQSPSNKVTEKGKDVELRCDPISGHTALYWYRQSLGQGLEFLIYFQGNSAPDKSGLPSDRFSAERTGGSVSTLTIQRTQQEDSAVYLCASSLGDRGNEKLFFGSGTQLSVL.

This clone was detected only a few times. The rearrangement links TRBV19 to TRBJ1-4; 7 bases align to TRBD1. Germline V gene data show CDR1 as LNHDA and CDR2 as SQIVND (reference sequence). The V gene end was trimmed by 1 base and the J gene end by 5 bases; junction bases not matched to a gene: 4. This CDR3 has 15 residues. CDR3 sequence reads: CASSIVSQGNEKLFF. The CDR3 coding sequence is TGTGCCAGTAGTATAGTTTCACAGGGGAATGAAAAACTGTTTTTT.

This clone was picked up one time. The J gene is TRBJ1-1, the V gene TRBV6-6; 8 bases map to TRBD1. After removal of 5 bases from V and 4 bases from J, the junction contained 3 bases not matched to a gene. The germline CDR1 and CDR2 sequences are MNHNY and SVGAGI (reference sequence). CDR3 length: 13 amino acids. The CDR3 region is CASSRQGFTEAFF. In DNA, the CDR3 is TGTGCCAGCAGTAGACAGGGGTTCACTGAAGCTTTCTTT.

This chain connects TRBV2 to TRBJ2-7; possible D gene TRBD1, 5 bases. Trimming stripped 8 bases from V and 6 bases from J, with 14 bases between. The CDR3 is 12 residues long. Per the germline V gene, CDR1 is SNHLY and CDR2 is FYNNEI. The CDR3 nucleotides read TGTGCCAGCGTTAGACAGTTTTCCGAGCAGTACTTC. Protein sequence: CASVRQFSEQYF.

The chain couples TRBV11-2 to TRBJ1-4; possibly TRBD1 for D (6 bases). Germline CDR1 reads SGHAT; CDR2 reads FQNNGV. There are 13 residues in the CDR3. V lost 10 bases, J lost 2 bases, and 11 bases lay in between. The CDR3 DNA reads TGTGCCACCGCACAGGGTACTAATGAAAAACTGTTTTTT. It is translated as CATAQGTNEKLFF. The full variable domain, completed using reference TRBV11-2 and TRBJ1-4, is EAGVAQSPRYKIIEKRQSVAFWCNPISGHATLYWYQQILGQGPKLLIQFQNNGVVDDSQLPKDRFSAERLKGVDSTLKIQPAKLEDSAVYLCATAQGTNEKLFFGSGTQLSVL.

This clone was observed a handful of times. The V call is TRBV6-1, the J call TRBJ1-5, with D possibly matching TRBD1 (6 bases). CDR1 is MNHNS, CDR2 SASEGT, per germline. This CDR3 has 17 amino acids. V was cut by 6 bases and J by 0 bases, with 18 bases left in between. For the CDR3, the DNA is TGTGCCAGCAGAGAACAGGGTATGGGCTATAGCAATCAGCCCCAGCATTTT. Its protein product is CASREQGMGYSNQPQHF.

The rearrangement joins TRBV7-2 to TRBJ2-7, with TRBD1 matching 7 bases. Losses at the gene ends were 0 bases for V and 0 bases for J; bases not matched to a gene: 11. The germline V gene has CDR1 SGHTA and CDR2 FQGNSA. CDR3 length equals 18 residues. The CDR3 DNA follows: TGTGCCAGCAGCTTAGCCGGGAAAGTGGGACAGATCTCCTACGAGCAGTACTTC. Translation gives CASSLAGKVGQISYEQYF.

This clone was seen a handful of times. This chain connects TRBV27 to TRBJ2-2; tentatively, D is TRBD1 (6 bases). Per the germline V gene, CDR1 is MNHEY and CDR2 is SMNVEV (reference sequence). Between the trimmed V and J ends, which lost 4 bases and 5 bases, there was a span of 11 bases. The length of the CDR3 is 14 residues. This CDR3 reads CASSWQGRTGELFF. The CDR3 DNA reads TGTGCCAGCAGTTGGCAGGGGCGGACCGGGGAGCTGTTTTTT.

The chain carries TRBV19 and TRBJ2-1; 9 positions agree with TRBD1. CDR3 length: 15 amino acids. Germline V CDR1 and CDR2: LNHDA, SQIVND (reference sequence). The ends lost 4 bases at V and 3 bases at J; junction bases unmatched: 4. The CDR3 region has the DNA TGTGCCAGTAGTAGAACAGGGGGCGTCTACAATGAGCAGTTCTTC. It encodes CASSRTGGVYNEQFF.

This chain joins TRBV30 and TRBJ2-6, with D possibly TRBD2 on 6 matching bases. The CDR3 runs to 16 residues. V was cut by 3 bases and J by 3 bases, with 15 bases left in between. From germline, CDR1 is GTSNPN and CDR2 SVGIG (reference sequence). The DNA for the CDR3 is TGTGCCTGGAGATTTCCCGGGGGTATTGGGGCCAACGTCCTGACTTTC. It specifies CAWRFPGGIGANVLTF.

The CDR3 DNA follows: TGCGCCAGCAGCTCGTCCCCCGGGACAGAGAACACTGAAGCTTTCTTT. Translating gives CASSSSPGTENTEAFF. This chain links TRBV5-1 with TRBJ1-1; 7 bases are a match to TRBD1. Trimming cost V 3 bases and J 1 base; bases outside gene matches: 9. This CDR3 is built from 16 residues. CDR1 is SGHRS, CDR2 YFSETQ, per germline.